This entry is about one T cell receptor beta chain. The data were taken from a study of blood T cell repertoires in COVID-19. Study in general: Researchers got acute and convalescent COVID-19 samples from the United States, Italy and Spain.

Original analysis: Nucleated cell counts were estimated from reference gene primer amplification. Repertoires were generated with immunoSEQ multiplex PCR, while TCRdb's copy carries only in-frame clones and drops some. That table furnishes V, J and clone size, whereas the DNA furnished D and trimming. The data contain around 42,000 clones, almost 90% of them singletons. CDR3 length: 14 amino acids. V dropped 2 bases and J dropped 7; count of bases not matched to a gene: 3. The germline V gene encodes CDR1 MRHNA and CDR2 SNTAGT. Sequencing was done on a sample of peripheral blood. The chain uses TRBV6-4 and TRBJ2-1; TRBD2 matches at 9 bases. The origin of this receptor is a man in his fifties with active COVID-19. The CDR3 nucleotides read TGTGCCAGCAGTGACGCTAGCGGGGCGAATGAGCAGTTCTTC. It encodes CASSDASGANEQFF.